The entry below gives a single TCR beta chain sequence along with its context. The table came from immunoSEQ multiplex PCR; TCRdb's copy has only in-frame clones and leaves some out. The table has approximately 67,000 clones, around 86% seen once; the top ten hold 8% to 9.5%. Trimming removed 0 bases at V and 5 bases at J, with 7 bases between. The length of the CDR3 is 12 residues. Germline assignment: CDR1 GTSNPN and CDR2 SVGIG (reference sequence). This specimen belongs to a study of blood T cell repertoires in COVID-19. This TCR was recovered from a man between 45 and 60 years old with active COVID-19. Source material: peripheral blood. J is TRBJ1-1 and V is TRBV30; D uncertain. CDR3 residues: CAWSVGRTEAFF. CDR3 bases: TGTGCCTGGAGTGTCGGGAGAACTGAAGCTTTCTTT.